A single sample gave rise to the 14 T cell receptor beta chains below, sequenced in a study of chemoradiotherapy in HPV16-positive cancers (dated 2022 in TCRdb). The method was the immunoSEQ multiplex PCR assay. TCRdb provides this immuneACCESS table in a form limited to in-frame rearrangements. Some clones are lacking; in checked studies, under half of them reflect an unresolved V gene, and why the rest are absent is not known. This sample is represented by some 30,000 clones; about 88% of them were singletons. Roughly 2.2% of the sample belongs to the ten largest clones. Specimen: blood, collected from a patient who underwent chemoradiotherapy. The source is a human donor with HPV-associated anogenital cancer.

V and J are TRBV7-8 and TRBJ1-5, with D tentatively TRBD1 (5 bases). The CDR3 sequence is 14 residues long. The V end was cut by 1 base, the J end by 7 bases, with 11 bases between. The germline gives CDR1 SGHVS, CDR2 FQNEAQ. CDR3 nucleotides: TGTGCCAGCAGCTTAGTGAGGGGAGGGCAGCCCCAGCATTTT. Protein product: CASSLVRGGQPQHF.

The sample holds one count of this clone. The genes are TRBV6-5 and TRBJ1-2; D not certain. CDR1 is MNHEY and CDR2 is SVGAGI in the germline V gene. The CDR3 runs 14 residues. V lost 1 base and J lost 6, with 12 bases in between. The CDR3 region has the DNA TGTGCCAGCAGTTACTATCCACAAGCGCATGGCTACACCTTC. It codes for CASSYYPQAHGYTF.

About this clone: The junction differs from germline at one of its ends, possibly a read error. CDR3 DNA: TGTGCCGGCAGTGTGACAGGGGCTGGGGCCAACGTCCTGACTTTC. Protein sequence: CAGSVTGAGANVLTF. This sequence joins TRBV2 and TRBJ2-6; TRBD1 matches 8 bases. Germline loops: CDR1 SNHLY, CDR2 FYNNEI. This CDR3 contains 15 residues.

V usage is TRBV11-2 and J usage is TRBJ2-7; D call uncertain. This CDR3 is built from 12 residues. CDR1 and CDR2 from the germline V gene are SGHAT and FQNNGV. Trimming removed 4 bases from V and 0 bases from J, with 4 bases in between. CDR3 sequence (DNA): TGTGCCAGCAGCTCCCACTCCTACGAGCAGTACTTC. Translation gives CASSSHSYEQYF.

This rearrangement joins TRBV5-6 to TRBJ1-5; no definite D call. Germline-derived CDR1 and CDR2 are SGHDT and YYEEEE. CDR3 size: 13 residues. V gave up 0 bases and J gave up 3 bases, with 4 bases separating them. The CDR3 sequence: CASSLGLNQPQHF. The CDR3 bases are TGTGCCAGCAGCTTGGGCCTCAATCAGCCCCAGCATTTT.

The chain links TRBV25-1 to TRBJ1-1; D unclear. Trimming took 6 bases from V and 0 from J, leaving 11 bases between them. The CDR3 sequence is 14 residues long. CDR1 and CDR2 (germline): MGHDK, SYGVNS. As DNA, the CDR3 is TGTGCCAGCAGGTCAACCTCATTGAACACTGAAGCTTTCTTT. Translation gives CASRSTSLNTEAFF.

J is TRBJ2-1 and V is TRBV9; D is undetermined. This CDR3 is built from 12 residues. Trimming cost V 0 bases and J 5 bases, with 3 bases left between them. Looked up from germline, CDR1 is SGDLS and CDR2 is YYNGEE. CDR3 sequence reads: CASSVDNNEQFF. The DNA of the CDR3 is TGTGCCAGCAGCGTAGATAACAATGAGCAGTTCTTC.

This chain connects TRBV5-1 to TRBJ2-7; TRBD1 aligns across 11 bases. CDR1 and CDR2 from the germline V gene are SGHRS and YFSETQ. After removal of 4 bases from V and 4 bases from J, the junction contained 4 bases not matched to a gene. The CDR3 has 14 amino acids. CDR3 DNA: TGCGCCAGCAGCACGGGGACAGGGGGGTACGAGCAGTACTTC. Translation: CASSTGTGGYEQYF.

This sequence joins TRBV11-3 and TRBJ2-2, with TRBD1 as a possible D gene (6 bases). The CDR3 runs 14 residues. Germline V lookup: CDR1 SGHNT, CDR2 YENEEA. The V gene lost 4 bases and the J gene lost 4 bases, with 10 bases spanning the gap. CDR3 residues: CASSSGQPTGELFF. CDR3 coding DNA: TGTGCCAGCAGCTCAGGACAGCCCACCGGGGAGCTGTTTTTT.

The chain joins TRBV18 to TRBJ2-2, with D possibly being TRBD1 or TRBD2 (5 bases each). With 2 bases removed from V and 2 bases from J, the gap between germline ends came to 12 bases. The germline CDR1 and CDR2 sequences are KGHSH and LQKENI. The CDR3 extends over 16 amino acids. As DNA, the CDR3 is TGTGCCAGCTCACCAACTGGGGGTTTTAACACCGGGGAGCTGTTTTTT. It yields the protein CASSPTGGFNTGELFF.

V is TRBV10-2 and J is TRBJ2-1; no definite D call. V was clipped by 2 bases and J by 12 bases, with 11 bases between them. This CDR3 is built from 12 residues. Germline-derived CDR1 and CDR2 are WSHSY and SAAADI. The CDR3 DNA sequence: TGCGCCAGCAGTGAGGAGAAGGTGACGCAGTTCTTC. Encoded protein: CASSEEKVTQFF.

The rearrangement links TRBV6-1 to TRBJ1-6; possible D gene TRBD1, 5 bases. The germline gives CDR1 MNHNS, CDR2 SASEGT. CDR3 length equals 15 residues. The V end was cut by 3 bases, the J end by 9 bases, with 15 bases between. The DNA for the CDR3 is TGTGCCAGCAGTGATCGACCGGCAGGGATTTCACCCCTCCACTTT. Translated, it gives CASSDRPAGISPLHF.

This chain links TRBV7-8 with TRBJ2-7, with 8 bases that match TRBD1. V gave up 0 bases and J gave up 3 bases; unmatched junction bases: 4. Germline V gene sequence: CDR1 SGHVS, CDR2 FQNEAQ. The CDR3 has 15 residues. CDR3 sequence reads: CASSLALGQGYEQYF. The CDR3 DNA sequence: TGTGCCAGCAGCTTAGCGCTTGGACAGGGCTACGAGCAGTACTTC.

The chain recombines TRBV29-1 with TRBJ1-2, with D hard to call. Germline values: CDR1 SQVTM, CDR2 ANQGSEA. Trimming shortened V by 6 bases and J by 4 bases, and 12 bases separated the two germline ends. The CDR3 is 12 residues long. This chain's CDR3 is CSVEERLYGYTF. In nucleotides, the CDR3 is TGCAGCGTGGAGGAACGGCTCTATGGCTACACCTTC.